What follows are 26 T cell receptor beta chains derived from one specimen sequenced in a study of CD8 T cells in ankylosing spondylitis. TCRdb called the 5' RACE reads again in MiXCR, with one record for every CDR3 protein. This sample yields roughly 670,000 distinct CDR3 sequences, of which under 20% are seen a single time; about 20% belongs to the top ten. Their recognized antigens are unknown. Study-wide results and limits: A TCR beta motif of eight highly homologous variants appeared characteristic of ankylosing spondylitis blood.

The sample was blood, either unsorted or a sorted T cell fraction (not recorded which). These receptors originate from a male donor with ankylosing spondylitis.

V usage is TRBV30 and J usage is TRBJ1-5; D call uncertain. V was cut by 1 base and J by 4 bases, with 8 bases left in between. The CDR3 has 13 amino acids. Germline V CDR1 and CDR2: GTSNPN, SVGIG (reference sequence). Written as DNA, the CDR3 is TGTGCCTGGAGTGAGAGGGCTAATCAGCCCCAGCATTTT. Translated, it gives CAWSERANQPQHF.

The chain joins TRBV20-1 to TRBJ2-1, with 8 bases matching TRBD1. CDR1 is DFQATT, CDR2 SNEGSKA, per germline (reference sequence). V shed 5 bases and J 8 bases; nucleotides not matched to a gene: 5. The CDR3 has 12 residues. CDR3 nucleotides: TGCAGTGCTGAGGACAGGGTGGATGAGCAGTTCTTC. It specifies CSAEDRVDEQFF.

V usage is TRBV4-2 and J usage is TRBJ2-1, with 8 bases lining up with TRBD2. The CDR3 totals 15 residues. Germline CDR1 is LGHNA and CDR2 is YNFKEQ. V was pared by 5 bases and J by 4 bases, with 7 bases of the junction left unmatched. Written as DNA, the CDR3 is TGTGCCAGCAGCTCGGCGGGGGGCAATTACAATGAGCAGTTCTTC. Protein sequence: CASSSAGGNYNEQFF.

This clonotype has just a few counts. This chain joins TRBV28 and TRBJ2-1; 11 nucleotides line up with TRBD2. The CDR3 is 15 amino acids. The germline gives CDR1 MDHEN, CDR2 SYDVKM. The V segment lost 6 bases and the J segment 7 bases; nucleotides outside the gene matches: 8. CDR3 nucleotide sequence: TGTGCCAGCAGGGAAACTAGCGGGAGTCAGAATGAGCAGTTCTTC. It codes for CASRETSGSQNEQFF.

The chain is built from TRBV12-3 or TRBV12-4 and TRBJ1-4, with 10 bases aligning to TRBD1. V lost 6 bases to trimming and J lost 10 bases; unmatched junction nucleotides: 8. The CDR3 covers 14 residues. The CDR3 DNA follows: TGTGCCAGCAGCTCCACCGGGACAGGGGTAAAACTGTTTTTT. Translated: CASSSTGTGVKLFF.

This clonotype was counted a few times. The chain employs TRBV7-3 and TRBJ2-7, with D unresolved. The V and J ends lost 1 base and 2 bases respectively, with 6 bases between them. Germline CDR1 is SGHTA and CDR2 is FQGTGA. The CDR3 contains 13 residues. CDR3 in amino acids: CASSLNPTYEQYF. CDR3 DNA sequence: TGTGCCAGCAGCTTAAACCCTACCTACGAGCAGTACTTC.

This clonotype came up a few times. This sequence joins TRBV7-9 and TRBJ2-1, with D maybe TRBD1 (5 bases). The germline CDR1 and CDR2 sequences are SEHNR and FQNEAQ (reference sequence). The CDR3 length is 14 residues. V was trimmed by 3 bases and J by 9 bases, leaving 15 bases between them. CDR3 in DNA: TGTGCCAGCAGCTTCGGACAAGCCGAGAGTGAGCAGTTCTTC. Encoded protein: CASSFGQAESEQFF.

The gene calls are TRBV4-3 and TRBJ2-5; D gene ambiguous. Trimming shortened V by 0 bases and J by 4 bases, and 6 bases separated the two germline ends. The germline gives CDR1 LGHNA, CDR2 YSLEER. CDR3 size: 13 residues. The CDR3 DNA reads TGCGCCAGCAGCCAAGATAGGTTAGAGACCCAGTACTTC. Protein: CASSQDRLETQYF.

This clonotype occurred a few times. The chain links TRBV10-3 to TRBJ1-2, with D perhaps TRBD1 (5 bases). Germline CDR1 reads ENHRY; CDR2 reads SYGVKD. The CDR3 extends over 15 amino acids. Trimming pared 6 bases from V and 8 bases from J, leaving 22 bases between. CDR3 region: CAIRGDVWESEGYTF. The CDR3 DNA sequence: TGTGCCATCAGAGGGGACGTCTGGGAATCGGAAGGCTACACCTTC.

The CDR3 DNA is TGTGCCAGCAGCTTAGAGGGTCGGGACAGGGGATCAGATACGCAGTATTTT. Amino acid sequence: CASSLEGRDRGSDTQYF. The gene calls are TRBV11-2 and TRBJ2-3; 10 bases align to TRBD1. Per the germline V gene, CDR1 is SGHAT and CDR2 is FQNNGV. V lost 0 bases and J lost 4; bases outside the gene matches: 7. The length of the CDR3 is 17 residues.

This clonotype was detected ten times or more. The genes are TRBV28 and TRBJ1-5, with TRBD1 matching over 9 bases. Germline V gives CDR1 MDHEN, CDR2 SYDVKM. The CDR3 covers 15 residues. The ends lost 8 bases at V and 4 bases at J; junction bases unmatched: 9. CDR3 sequence: CASRDRVDTNQPQHF. The CDR3 DNA reads as TGTGCCAGCCGGGACAGGGTGGATACAAATCAGCCCCAGCATTTT. Drawing the rest from reference TRBV28 and TRBJ1-5, the complete variable domain is DVKVTQSSRYLVKRTGEKVFLECVQDMDHENMFWYRQDPGLGLRLIYFSYDVKMKEKGDIPEGYSVSREKKERFSLILESASTNQTSMYLCASRDRVDTNQPQHFGDGTRLSIL.

This clonotype was detected a few times. The chain links TRBV12-3 or TRBV12-4 to TRBJ1-1; D unclear. The CDR3 is 14 residues long. V was pared by 5 bases and J by 6 bases, with 16 bases between. The DNA of the CDR3 is TGTGCCAGCAGTCCCCCCGCGGGCGGCCCTGAAGCTTTCTTT. Its translation: CASSPPAGGPEAFF.

This clonotype was counted only a few times. V is TRBV3-1 and J is TRBJ2-7; the D gene is possibly TRBD1 (6 bases). CDR1 is LGHDT, CDR2 YNNKEL, per germline (reference sequence). This CDR3 spans 14 amino acids. With 1 base removed from V and 1 base from J, the gap between germline ends came to 8 bases. The chain's CDR3 is CASSQGDTSYEQYF. The CDR3 nucleotides are TGTGCCAGCAGCCAAGGGGACACGTCCTACGAGCAGTACTTC.

This clonotype has only a few counts. The rearrangement links TRBV9 to TRBJ2-5, with a possible D match to TRBD1 (5 bases). The CDR3 has 15 residues. Germline CDR1 and CDR2: SGDLS and YYNGEE. V was clipped by 5 bases and J by 1 base, with 15 bases between them. The chain's CDR3 is CASRPGKGAQETQYF. In DNA, the CDR3 is TGTGCCAGCAGACCAGGGAAAGGGGCCCAAGAGACCCAGTACTTC.

The table lists this clonotype with a few counts. The CDR3 protein is CASSQRTSGVNNEQFF. The CDR3, as DNA: TGTGCCAGCAGCCAACGGACTAGCGGGGTAAACAATGAGCAGTTCTTC. V is TRBV3-1 and J is TRBJ2-1; 12 bases align to TRBD2. Germline loops: CDR1 LGHDT, CDR2 YNNKEL (reference sequence). The CDR3 is made up of 16 amino acids. With V trimmed by 2 bases and J by 5 bases, 4 bases remained unmatched.

This clonotype was counted many times. V and J are TRBV2 and TRBJ1-1; D remains unclear. Per germline, CDR1 SNHLY and CDR2 FYNNEI. The CDR3 loop spans 14 amino acids. Deletions cut 7 bases from V and 4 bases from J, with 16 bases between. CDR3 loop: CASTETLPTTEAFF. Here the CDR3 DNA reads TGTGCCAGCACCGAGACCCTTCCCACCACTGAAGCTTTCTTT.

The table lists this clonotype with a count of one. The rearrangement uses TRBV20-1 and TRBJ2-3, with unresolved D. This CDR3 spans 14 amino acids. Trimming cost V 4 bases and J 0 bases, with 11 bases left between them. Germline V gene sequence: CDR1 DFQATT, CDR2 SNEGSKA (reference sequence). The CDR3 region is CSATEMVSTDTQYF. The CDR3 DNA sequence: TGCAGTGCTACGGAGATGGTTAGCACAGATACGCAGTATTTT.

The chain uses TRBV5-1 and TRBJ1-2; 10 positions match TRBD1. The length of the CDR3 is 14 residues. Germline CDR1 reads SGHRS; CDR2 reads YFSETQ. Trimming at V came to 4 bases and at J to 6 bases, leaving 6 bases not matched to a gene. CDR3 in DNA: TGCGCCAGCAGCACGGACAGGGGGAGAGATGGCTACACCTTC. This codes for CASSTDRGRDGYTF.

The chain couples TRBV7-2 to TRBJ2-5; TRBD2 matches 11 bases. J was trimmed by 4 bases and V by 6 bases; bases with no gene match: 7. The CDR3 extends over 15 amino acids. Germline assignment: CDR1 SGHTA and CDR2 FQGNSA. Here the CDR3 DNA reads TGTGCCAGCAGACAGACTAGCGGGGCCAGAGAGACCCAGTACTTC. This encodes CASRQTSGARETQYF.

The sample holds a few counts of this clonotype. The V call is TRBV12-3 or TRBV12-4, the J call TRBJ2-7; TRBD2 is a possible D gene (6 bases). V gave up 3 bases and J gave up 3 bases, with 15 bases separating them. This CDR3 comprises 15 residues. The CDR3 nucleotides read TGTGCCAGCAGTTTCCGGGGGATTTACCACTACGAGCAGTACTTC. As protein: CASSFRGIYHYEQYF.

The CDR3 spells CASSFGWAEAFF. Written as DNA, the CDR3 is TGTGCCAGCAGCTTTGGGTGGGCTGAAGCTTTCTTT. The J gene is TRBJ1-1, the V gene TRBV2, with D uncertain. Germline values: CDR1 SNHLY, CDR2 FYNNEI. CDR3 length: 12 residues. V lost 6 bases to trimming and J lost 6 bases, with 11 bases between them.

The chain has TRBV10-3 and TRBJ1-1; 7 bases match TRBD1. After removal of 0 bases from V and 7 bases from J, the junction contained 5 bases not matched to a gene. Per germline, CDR1 ENHRY and CDR2 SYGVKD. This CDR3 is 14 amino acids long. CDR3 sequence reads: CAISESQGGSEAFF. The CDR3 coding sequence is TGTGCCATCAGTGAGTCCCAGGGGGGGAGTGAAGCTTTCTTT.

This clonotype appeared many times. The rearrangement uses TRBV4-2 and TRBJ1-1; tentative D call: TRBD1 (5 bases). Germline CDR1 LGHNA, CDR2 YNFKEQ. The V end was cut by 0 bases, the J end by 9 bases, with 11 bases between. This CDR3 region has 13 residues. The CDR3 DNA is TGTGCCAGCAGCCAAGATGGGACCTGGAAAGCTTTCTTT. Amino acid sequence: CASSQDGTWKAFF.

This chain uses TRBV20-1 with TRBJ2-7; tentatively, D is TRBD2 (5 bases). Trimming left V 5 bases short and J 0 bases short, with 14 bases between. Germline loops: CDR1 DFQATT, CDR2 SNEGSKA (reference sequence). The CDR3 length is 14 residues. The CDR3 loop reads CSAVLLRGSYEQYF. In DNA, the CDR3 is TGCAGTGCTGTCCTTCTACGGGGCTCCTACGAGCAGTACTTC.

V usage is TRBV28 and J usage is TRBJ1-2; 7 positions agree with TRBD1. The CDR3 contains 13 residues. V lost 5 bases to trimming and J lost 7 bases; unmatched junction nucleotides: 7. From germline, CDR1 is MDHEN and CDR2 SYDVKM. The CDR3 bases are TGTGCCAGCAGTCGACAGGGAACGGGTGGCTACACCTTC. Translating it yields CASSRQGTGGYTF.

This clonotype appeared a few times. The rearrangement joins TRBV5-8 to TRBJ2-7, with D uncertain. V was shortened by 4 bases and J by 3 bases, with 8 bases between the two germline ends. The CDR3 covers 12 residues. CDR1 is SGHTS and CDR2 is YDEGEE in the germline V gene. As DNA, the CDR3 is TGTGCCAGCAGCCCGGATGACTACGAGCAGTACTTC. This gives the protein CASSPDDYEQYF.